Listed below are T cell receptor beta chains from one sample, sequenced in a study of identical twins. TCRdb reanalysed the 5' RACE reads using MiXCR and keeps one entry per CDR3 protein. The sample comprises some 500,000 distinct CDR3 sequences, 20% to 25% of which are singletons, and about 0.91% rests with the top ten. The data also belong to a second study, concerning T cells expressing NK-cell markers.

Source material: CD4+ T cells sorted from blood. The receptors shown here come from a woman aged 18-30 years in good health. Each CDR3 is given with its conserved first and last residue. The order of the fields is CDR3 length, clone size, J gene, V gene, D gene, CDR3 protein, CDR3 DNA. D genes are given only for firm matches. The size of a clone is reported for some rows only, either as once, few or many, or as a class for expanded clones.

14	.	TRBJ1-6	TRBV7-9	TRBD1	CASSRDSYNSPLHF	TGTGCCAGCAGCCGGGACAGCTATAATTCACCCCTCCACTTT
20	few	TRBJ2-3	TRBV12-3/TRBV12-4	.	CASSSIYRNIERGYTDTQYF	TGTGCCAGCAGTTCGATTTACCGGAATATTGAAAGGGGATACACAGATACGCAGTATTTT
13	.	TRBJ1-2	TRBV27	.	CASSSGRSYGYTF	TGTGCCAGCAGTTCGGGACGGAGCTATGGCTACACCTTC
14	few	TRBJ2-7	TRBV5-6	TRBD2	CASSLTSGVYEQYF	TGTGCCAGCAGCTTGACTAGCGGGGTCTACGAGCAGTACTTC
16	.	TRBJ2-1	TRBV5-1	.	CASSLEEGSSYNEQFF	TGCGCCAGCAGCTTGGAAGAGGGAAGCTCCTACAATGAGCAGTTCTTC
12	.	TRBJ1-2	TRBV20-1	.	CSAPNGNYGYTF	TGCAGTGCCCCCAACGGAAACTATGGCTACACCTTC
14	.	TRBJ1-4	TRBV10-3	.	CAISEKGVDEKLFF	TGTGCCATCAGTGAGAAGGGGGTGGATGAAAAACTGTTTTTT
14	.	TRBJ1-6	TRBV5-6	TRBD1	CASSPRTGKLPLHF	TGTGCCAGCAGCCCGCGGACAGGGAAGTTACCCCTCCACTTT
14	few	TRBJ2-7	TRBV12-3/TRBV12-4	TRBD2	CASSLYSTSDEQYF	TGTGCCAGCAGTTTATATTCGACTAGCGACGAGCAGTACTTC
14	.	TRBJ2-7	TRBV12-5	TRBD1	CASGLTTGVGEQYF	TGTGCTAGTGGTTTGACCACAGGGGTAGGCGAGCAGTACTTC
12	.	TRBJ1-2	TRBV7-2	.	CASSWGGYGYTF	TGTGCCAGCAGCTGGGGGGGCTATGGCTACACCTTC
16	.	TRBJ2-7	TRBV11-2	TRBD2	CASSPRGLAGIYEQYF	TGTGCCAGCAGCCCCAGAGGACTAGCGGGGATCTACGAGCAGTACTTC
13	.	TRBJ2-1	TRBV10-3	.	CAISEVLGSEQFF	TGTGCCATCAGTGAGGTCCTGGGTAGTGAGCAGTTCTTC
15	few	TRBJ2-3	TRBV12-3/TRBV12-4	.	CASSLGGIATDTQYF	TGTGCCAGCAGTTTAGGAGGAATTGCCACAGATACGCAGTATTTT
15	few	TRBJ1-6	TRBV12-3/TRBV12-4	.	CASSLVGQGNSPLHF	TGTGCCAGCAGTCTTGTCGGGCAGGGAAATTCACCCCTCCACTTT
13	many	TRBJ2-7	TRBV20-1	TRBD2	CSATLAGGPEQYF	TGCAGTGCTACTCTAGCGGGGGGACCTGAGCAGTACTTC
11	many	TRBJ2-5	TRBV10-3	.	CAISESKTQYF	TGTGCCATCAGTGAGTCGAAGACCCAGTACTTC
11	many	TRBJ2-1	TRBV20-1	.	CSADGQAEQFF	TGCAGTGCGGACGGACAAGCAGAGCAGTTCTTC
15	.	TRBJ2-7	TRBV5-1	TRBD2	CASSVPGLDSYEQYF	TGCGCCAGCAGCGTGCCGGGACTAGACTCCTACGAGCAGTACTTC
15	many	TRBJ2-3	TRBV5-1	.	CASSLVGGRTDTQYF	TGCGCCAGCAGCTTGGTTGGCGGACGCACAGATACGCAGTATTTT
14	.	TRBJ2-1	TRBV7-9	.	CASSSRDHYNEQFF	TGTGCCAGCAGCAGCCGGGACCACTACAATGAGCAGTTCTTC
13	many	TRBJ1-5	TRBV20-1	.	CSARESLEQPQHF	TGCAGTGCTAGAGAGTCTTTGGAGCAGCCCCAGCATTTT
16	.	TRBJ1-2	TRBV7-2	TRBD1	CASRQTGDRLVGGYTF	TGTGCCAGCAGGCAAACAGGGGATCGTTTGGTGGGTGGCTACACCTTC
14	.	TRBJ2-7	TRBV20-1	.	CSAGGGGGGYEQYF	TGCAGTGCTGGTGGGGGTGGAGGAGGCTACGAGCAGTACTTC
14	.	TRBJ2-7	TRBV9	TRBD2	CASSTRGGTYEQYF	TGTGCCAGCAGCACCCGGGGAGGGACCTACGAGCAGTACTTC
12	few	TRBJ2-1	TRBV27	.	CASSFRRGEQFF	TGTGCCAGCAGTTTCCGTCGTGGTGAGCAGTTCTTC
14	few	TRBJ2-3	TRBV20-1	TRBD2	CSAALAGGVNTQYF	TGCAGTGCGGCCCTAGCGGGAGGGGTAAATACGCAGTATTTT
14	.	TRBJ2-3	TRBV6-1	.	CASRDGGHVDTQYF	TGTGCCAGCCGGGACGGGGGGCACGTAGATACGCAGTATTTT
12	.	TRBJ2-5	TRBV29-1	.	CSVELRTGTQYF	TGCAGCGTTGAGCTCCGCACAGGGACCCAGTACTTC
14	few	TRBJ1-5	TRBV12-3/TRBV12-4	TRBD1	CASSQGQSNQPQHF	TGTGCCAGCAGCCAGGGACAGAGCAATCAGCCCCAGCATTTT
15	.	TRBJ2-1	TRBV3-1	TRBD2	CASSQGASGTNEQFF	TGTGCCAGCAGCCAAGGGGCTAGCGGGACAAATGAGCAGTTCTTC
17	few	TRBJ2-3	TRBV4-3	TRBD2	CASSQEASGSRVDTQYF	TGCGCCAGCAGCCAAGAAGCTAGCGGGAGTCGGGTGGATACGCAGTATTTT
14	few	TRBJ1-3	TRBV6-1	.	CASTRAPSGNTIYF	TGTGCCAGCACTCGGGCCCCCTCTGGAAACACCATATATTTT
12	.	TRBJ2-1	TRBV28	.	CASSLLHNEQFF	TGTGCCAGCAGTTTGTTGCACAATGAGCAGTTCTTC
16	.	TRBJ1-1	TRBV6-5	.	CASSYSGGGSGTEAFF	TGTGCCAGCAGTTACTCAGGAGGGGGATCGGGAACTGAAGCTTTCTTT
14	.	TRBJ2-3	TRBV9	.	CASSAQIGTDTQYF	TGTGCCAGCAGCGCCCAAATTGGCACAGATACGCAGTATTTT
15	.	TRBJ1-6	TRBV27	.	CASSLNRRGDSPLHF	TGTGCCAGCAGTTTAAATCGCAGGGGTGATTCACCCCTCCACTTT
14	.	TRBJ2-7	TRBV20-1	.	CSARGRDTIYEQYF	TGCAGTGCTAGAGGTCGGGACACTATCTACGAGCAGTACTTC
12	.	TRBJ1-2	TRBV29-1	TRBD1	CSAGDRREGYTF	TGCAGCGCAGGGGACAGGAGAGAGGGCTACACCTTC
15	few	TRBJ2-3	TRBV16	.	CASSQWRGRTDTQYF	TGTGCCAGCAGCCAATGGAGGGGGCGCACAGATACGCAGTATTTT
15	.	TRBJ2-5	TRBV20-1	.	CSASPSGGSQETQYF	TGCAGTGCTTCCCCCAGCGGAGGTTCCCAAGAGACCCAGTACTTC